This T cell receptor (beta chain) originates from a study of T cells in Graves' hyperthyroidism and ophthalmopathy. Authors of the study amplified TCR beta CDR3 regions from RNA transcripts. HTBI primers were used for first-round RT-PCR of the TCR CDR3. TCRdb reprocessed the multiplex PCR reads via MiXCR and lists one record per CDR3 protein. The data show 550,000 to 600,000 distinct CDR3 sequences, with about 14% seen just once and roughly 6.9% held by the top ten. The CDR3 consists of 19 residues. Germline V gives CDR1 SGHTA, CDR2 FQGNSA. V gave up 5 bases and J gave up 0 bases; unmatched junction bases: 17.

The chain uses TRBV7-2 and TRBJ2-7; 9 positions agree with TRBD2. The receptor was isolated from a young woman with Graves' ophthalmopathy. The sample taken for sequencing was blood. The CDR3, as DNA: TGTGCCAGCAGCGGAGGATGGGTAGGGGCGGGAGGGAGCTCCTACGAGCAGTACTTC. Residues: CASSGGWVGAGGSSYEQYF.